These 2 T cell receptor beta chains came from one sample sequenced in a study of shared clonotypes between healthy human individuals. Libraries were prepared by immunoSEQ multiplex PCR; TCRdb keeps only in-frame clonotypes and omits some of them. The table has 1,500,000 or so clones, around 97% seen once. What was sequenced was naive CD4+ T cells sorted from blood. Specified subset: CD45RA+ positively selected. These receptors were taken from a man younger than 45 in good health.

The chain recombines TRBV6-1 with TRBJ1-1; D perhaps matches TRBD1 (6 bases). Trimming pared 4 bases from V and 4 bases from J, leaving 22 bases between. Per germline, CDR1 MNHNS and CDR2 SASEGT. The CDR3 totals 17 residues. The CDR3 sequence: CASSAITGGRSTTEAFF. For the CDR3, the DNA is TGTGCCAGCAGTGCAATTACCGGGGGCAGGTCGACCACTGAAGCTTTCTTT.

The rearrangement joins TRBV6-5 to TRBJ2-3; D is perhaps TRBD2 (6 bases). This CDR3 has 16 residues. In germline, CDR1 is MNHEY, CDR2 SVGAGI. V was pared by 2 bases and J by 3 bases, with 15 bases between. The CDR3 loop is CASSYGLGRWTDTQYF. The CDR3, as DNA: TGTGCCAGCAGTTACGGGCTAGGGAGGTGGACAGATACGCAGTATTTT.